The 3 T cell receptor beta chains below come from one sample, sequenced in a study of cytomegalovirus exposure and HLA in healthy donors (dated by TCRdb to about 2017). Preparation of the library involved the immunoSEQ multiplex PCR assay. For the multiplex PCR, a mixture combining 60 forward primers for TCR Vbeta segments and 13 reverse primers for TCR Jbeta segments was used. This is the immuneACCESS table as TCRdb keeps it, with only in-frame sequences that have V and J called. A part of the clones is gone; compared with another copy, unresolved V genes explain less than half, and the rest is unexplained. The sample records about 93,000 clones, about 66% of which are singletons. About 5.5% of the sample goes to the ten largest clones. What was sequenced was PBMCs. The receptors here all came from a boy younger than 18 in good health and CMV-seropositive.

Details on this clone: The junction departs from germline at one end; a sequencing error may be responsible. V and J are TRBV19 and TRBJ1-2, with 9 bases identical to TRBD1. The CDR3 has 12 amino acids. Per the germline V gene, CDR1 is LNHDA and CDR2 is SQIVND (reference sequence). This CDR3 is CASIPGQGPSAF. The DNA for the CDR3 is TGTGCCAGTATTCCGGGACAGGGCCCCTCTGCCTTC.

The J gene is TRBJ1-2, the V gene TRBV30, with unresolved D. Trimming shortened V by 0 bases and J by 11 bases, and 13 bases separated the two germline ends. The CDR3 is 12 amino acids. The germline V gene encodes CDR1 GTSNPN and CDR2 SVGIG (reference sequence). The CDR3 sequence: CAWSVSSTEYTF. CDR3 sequence (DNA): TGTGCCTGGAGTGTTAGCTCGACGGAGTACACCTTC.

For the CDR3, the DNA is TGTGCCAGCCGGACAGGGGGCATCTATGGCTACACCTTC. This gives the protein CASRTGGIYGYTF. V and J are TRBV2 and TRBJ1-2; 11 positions match TRBD1. Germline trimming cut 8 bases from V and 4 bases from J; bases unmatched to any gene: 3. Per the germline V gene, CDR1 is SNHLY and CDR2 is FYNNEI. The CDR3 totals 13 residues.